Described below is a single T cell receptor beta chain sequence and its context. The antigen is unknown. The record originates from a study of post-analysis software for immune sequencing data. Incorporated into the TCR beta cDNA libraries were unique molecular identifiers, which served to reduce PCR and sequencing biases. A single record per CDR3 protein comes from TCRdb applying MiXCR to the PCR reads. The table shows roughly 870,000 distinct CDR3 sequences, with about 50% occurring only once. The CDR3 is made up of 14 amino acids. Germline V lookup: CDR1 SGHRS, CDR2 YFSETQ. General study points: The five TRBV segments detected at higher frequency in patients than in controls included TRBV5-6, TRBV5-1 and TRBV20-1. Strong co-clustering by F measure linked samples that shared a preparation batch.

This TCR came from a girl between 5 and 17 years old with multiple sclerosis. V usage is TRBV5-1 and J usage is TRBJ2-5; 7 bases are a match to TRBD2. Near its end, the DNA agrees better with TRBJ2-7, so the J call may be wrong. The sample was blood. The CDR3 loop reads CASSPGEGSHEQYF. In DNA, the CDR3 is TGCGCCAGCAGCCCGGGGGAGGGGTCCCACGAGCAGTACTTC.